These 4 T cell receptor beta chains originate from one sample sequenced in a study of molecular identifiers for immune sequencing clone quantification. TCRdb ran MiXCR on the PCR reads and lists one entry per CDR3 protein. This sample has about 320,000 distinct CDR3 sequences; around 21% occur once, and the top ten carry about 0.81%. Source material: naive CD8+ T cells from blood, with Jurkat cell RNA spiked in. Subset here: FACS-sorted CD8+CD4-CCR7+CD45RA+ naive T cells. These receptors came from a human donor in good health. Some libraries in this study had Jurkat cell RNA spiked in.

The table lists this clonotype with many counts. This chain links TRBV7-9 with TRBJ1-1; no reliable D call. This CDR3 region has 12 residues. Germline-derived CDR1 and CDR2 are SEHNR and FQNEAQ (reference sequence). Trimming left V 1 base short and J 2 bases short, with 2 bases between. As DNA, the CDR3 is TGTGCCAGCAGCTTAGTAAACACTGAAGCTTTCTTT. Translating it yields CASSLVNTEAFF.

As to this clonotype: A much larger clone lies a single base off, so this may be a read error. The CDR3 coding sequence is TGTGCCAGCGGTTACGGACTAGCGGGCACAGATACGCAGTATTTT. Translated: CASGYGLAGTDTQYF. This chain links TRBV6-2 or TRBV6-3 with TRBJ2-3; TRBD2 matches 10 bases. Germline lookup yields CDR1 MNHEY and CDR2 SVGEGT. There are 15 residues in the CDR3.

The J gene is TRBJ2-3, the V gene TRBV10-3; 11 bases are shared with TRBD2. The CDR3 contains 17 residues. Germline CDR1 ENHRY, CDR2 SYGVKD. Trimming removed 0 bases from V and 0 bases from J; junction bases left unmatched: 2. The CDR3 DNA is TGTGCCATCAGTGAGTCGACTAGCGGGGTTAGCACAGATACGCAGTATTTT. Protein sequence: CAISESTSGVSTDTQYF.

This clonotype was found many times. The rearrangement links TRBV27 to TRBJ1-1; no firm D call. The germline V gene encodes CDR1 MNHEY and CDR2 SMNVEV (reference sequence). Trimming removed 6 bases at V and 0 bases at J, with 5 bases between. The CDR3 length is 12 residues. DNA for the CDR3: TGTGCCAGCAGAACTATGAACACTGAAGCTTTCTTT. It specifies CASRTMNTEAFF.